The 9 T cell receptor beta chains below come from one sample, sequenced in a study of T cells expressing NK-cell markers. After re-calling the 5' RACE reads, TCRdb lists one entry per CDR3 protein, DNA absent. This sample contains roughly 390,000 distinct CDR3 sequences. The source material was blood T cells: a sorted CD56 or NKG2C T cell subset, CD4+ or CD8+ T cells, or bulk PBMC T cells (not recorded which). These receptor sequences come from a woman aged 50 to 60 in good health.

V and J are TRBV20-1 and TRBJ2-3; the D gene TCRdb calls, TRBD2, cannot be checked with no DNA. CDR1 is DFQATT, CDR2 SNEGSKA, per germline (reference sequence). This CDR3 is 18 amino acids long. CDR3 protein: CSARVAGGFSTSTDTQYF.

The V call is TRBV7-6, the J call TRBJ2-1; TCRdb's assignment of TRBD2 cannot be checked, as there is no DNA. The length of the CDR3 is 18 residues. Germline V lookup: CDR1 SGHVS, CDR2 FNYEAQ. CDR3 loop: CASSLPRGEGLGYNEQFF.

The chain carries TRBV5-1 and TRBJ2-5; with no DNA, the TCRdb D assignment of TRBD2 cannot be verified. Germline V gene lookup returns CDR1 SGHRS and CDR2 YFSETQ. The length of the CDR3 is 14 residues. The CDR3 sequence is CASTPRAAQETQYF.

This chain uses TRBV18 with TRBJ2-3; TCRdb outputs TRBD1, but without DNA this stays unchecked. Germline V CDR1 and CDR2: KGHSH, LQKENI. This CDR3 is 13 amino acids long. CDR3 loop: CASSRQASDTQYF. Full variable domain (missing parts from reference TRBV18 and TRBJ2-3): NAGVMQNPRHLVRRRGQEARLRCSPMKGHSHVYWYRQLPEEGLKFMVYLQKENIIDESGMPKERFSAEFPKEGPSILRIQQVVRGDSAAYFCASSRQASDTQYFGPGTRLTVL.

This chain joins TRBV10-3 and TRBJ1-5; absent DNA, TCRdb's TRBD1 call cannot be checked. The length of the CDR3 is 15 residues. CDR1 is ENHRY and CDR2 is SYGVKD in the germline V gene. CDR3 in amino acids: CAISQDRQGGQPQHF.

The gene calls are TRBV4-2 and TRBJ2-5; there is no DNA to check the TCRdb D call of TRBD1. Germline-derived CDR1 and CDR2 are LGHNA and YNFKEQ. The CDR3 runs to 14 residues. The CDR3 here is CASSQELRGETQYF.

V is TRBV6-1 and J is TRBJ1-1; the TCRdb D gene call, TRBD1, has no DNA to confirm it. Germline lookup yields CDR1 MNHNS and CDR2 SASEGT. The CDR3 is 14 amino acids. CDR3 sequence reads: CASRTMGQGASAFF.

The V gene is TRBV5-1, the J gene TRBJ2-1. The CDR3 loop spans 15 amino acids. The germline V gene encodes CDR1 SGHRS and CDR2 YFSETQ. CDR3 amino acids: CASSSLSTSYNEQFF.

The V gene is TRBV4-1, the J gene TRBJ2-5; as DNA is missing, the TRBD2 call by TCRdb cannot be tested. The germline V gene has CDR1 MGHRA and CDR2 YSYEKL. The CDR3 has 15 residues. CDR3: CASSQEGPAGVIQYF.